This entry features one T cell receptor beta chain sequence. Its antigen is as yet unknown. This specimen comes from a study of PD-1 blockade in classical Hodgkin lymphoma. The table came from immunoSEQ multiplex PCR; TCRdb's copy has only in-frame clones and leaves some out. This sample carries 50,000 or so clones, roughly 66% of them seen once, and the ten largest clones take roughly 16%. Overall study results and limits: Patients starting nivolumab under 1 year after ASCT were excluded. Newly diagnosed patients were reported to start with lower TCR diversity than healthy donors. CD8+ TCR diversity did not rise significantly by C4D1, unlike CD4+.

All patients relapsed after autologous stem cell transplantation, and brentuximab vedotin exposure varied. Germline-derived CDR1 and CDR2 are SGDLS and YYNGEE. The CDR3 sequence is 15 residues long. J gave up 4 bases and V 4 bases, and 3 bases lay outside the gene matches. The rearrangement links TRBV9 to TRBJ2-1; 12 nucleotides align to TRBD2. The sample consisted of peripheral blood mononuclear cells (PBMCs), taken before the second cycle of nivolumab. This receptor was obtained from a human donor with classical Hodgkin lymphoma. CDR3 protein: CASSLTSGRYNEQFF. DNA of the CDR3: TGTGCCAGCAGCTTGACTAGCGGGAGATACAATGAGCAGTTCTTC.